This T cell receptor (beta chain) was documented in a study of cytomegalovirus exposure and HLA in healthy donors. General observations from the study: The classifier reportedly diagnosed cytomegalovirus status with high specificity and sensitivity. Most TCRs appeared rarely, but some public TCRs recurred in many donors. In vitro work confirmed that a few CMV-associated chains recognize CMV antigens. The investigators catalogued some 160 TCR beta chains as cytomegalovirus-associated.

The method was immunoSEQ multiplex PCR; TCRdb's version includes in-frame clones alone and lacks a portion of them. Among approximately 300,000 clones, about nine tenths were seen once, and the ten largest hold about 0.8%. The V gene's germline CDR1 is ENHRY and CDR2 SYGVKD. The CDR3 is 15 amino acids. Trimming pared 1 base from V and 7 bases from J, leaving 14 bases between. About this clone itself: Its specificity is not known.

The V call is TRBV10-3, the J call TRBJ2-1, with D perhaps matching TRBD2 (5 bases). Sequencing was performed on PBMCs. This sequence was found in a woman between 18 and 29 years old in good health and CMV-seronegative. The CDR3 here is CAISEFEGERNEQFF. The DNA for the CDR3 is TGTGCCATCAGTGAGTTTGAGGGAGAGAGGAATGAGCAGTTCTTC.